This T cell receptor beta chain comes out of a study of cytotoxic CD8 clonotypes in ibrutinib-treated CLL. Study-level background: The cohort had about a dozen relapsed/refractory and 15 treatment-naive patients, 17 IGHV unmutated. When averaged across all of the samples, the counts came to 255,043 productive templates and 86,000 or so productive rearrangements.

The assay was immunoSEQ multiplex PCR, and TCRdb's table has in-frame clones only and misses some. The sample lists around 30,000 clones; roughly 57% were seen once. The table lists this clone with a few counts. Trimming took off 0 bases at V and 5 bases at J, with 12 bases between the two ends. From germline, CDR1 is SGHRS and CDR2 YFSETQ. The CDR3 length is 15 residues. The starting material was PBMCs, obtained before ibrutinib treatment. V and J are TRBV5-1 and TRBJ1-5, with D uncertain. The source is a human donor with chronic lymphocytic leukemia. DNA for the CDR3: TGCGCCAGCAGCTTGGGAGGTTCAGAATATCAGCCCCAGCATTTT. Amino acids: CASSLGGSEYQPQHF. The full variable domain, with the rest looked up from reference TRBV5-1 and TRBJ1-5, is KAGVTQTPRYLIKTRGQQVTLSCSPISGHRSVSWYQQTPGQGLQFLFEYFSETQRNKGNFPGRFSGRQFSNSRSEMNVSTLELGDSALYLCASSLGGSEYQPQHFGDGTRLSIL.